These T cell receptor beta chains were read from a single sample in a study of early T cells in non-severe SARS-CoV-2 infection. TCRdb re-analysed the 5' RACE reads in MiXCR, keeping a single row per CDR3 protein. The sample includes tens of thousands of distinct CDR3 sequences, approximately 12% of them seen just once. The specimen comprised whole blood, sampled at baseline. The receptors stem from an adult who was a healthcare worker with PCR-confirmed SARS-CoV-2 infection or an uninfected control (not recorded which). CDR3s include the opening cysteine and the closing phenylalanine or tryptophan. A D gene is named only where the DNA matches it firmly. Size values are once, few and many counts, or a class for expanded clones, and some rows have none.

d_call clone_size j_call v_call cdr3_aa cdr3_nt
TRBD2 few TRBJ2-1 TRBV6-5 CASSFLPSGVNEQFF TGTGCCAGCAGTTTCTTGCCTAGCGGGGTCAATGAGCAGTTCTTC
TRBD2 few TRBJ2-1 TRBV5-4 CASSSRGLAGDQFF TGTGCCAGCAGCTCGCGAGGACTAGCGGGAGACCAGTTCTTC
. . TRBJ2-1 TRBV5-6 CVSSRDPHNEQFF TGTGTCAGCAGCCGGGACCCTCACAATGAGCAGTTCTTC
. . TRBJ1-2 TRBV5-4 CASSLAEGYTF TGTGCCAGCAGCTTAGCCGAGGGCTACACCTTC
. few TRBJ2-3 TRBV29-1 CSVEHASTDTQYF TGCAGCGTTGAGCACGCTAGCACAGATACGCAGTATTTT
. many TRBJ2-3 TRBV12-3/TRBV12-4 CASSFSGSLSTQYF TGTGCCAGCAGTTTCAGTGGGTCCTTAAGTACGCAGTATTTT
. few TRBJ2-5 TRBV20-1 CSAGGRDGETQYF TGCAGTGCTGGAGGCAGGGACGGAGAGACCCAGTACTTC
TRBD2 many TRBJ2-5 TRBV2 CASSPVSGGQETQYF TGTGCCAGCAGCCCTGTCAGCGGGGGGCAAGAGACCCAGTACTTC
TRBD1 few TRBJ1-4 TRBV12-3/TRBV12-4 CATRDRVEKLFF TGTGCCACCAGAGACAGGGTCGAAAAACTGTTTTTT
TRBD1 . TRBJ1-1 TRBV7-3 CASSPRQGGLAFF TGTGCCAGCAGCCCGCGACAGGGAGGATTGGCTTTCTTT
. few TRBJ2-3 TRBV4-2 CASSQVTWLPRPEDTQYF TGTGCCAGCAGCCAAGTGACTTGGCTACCCAGGCCCGAAGATACGCAGTATTTT
. . TRBJ2-2 TRBV7-3 CASSSAGTGELFF TGTGCCAGCAGTTCCGCGGGGACCGGGGAGCTGTTTTTT
. . TRBJ2-4 TRBV18 CASSPRIATKNIQYF TGTGCCAGCTCACCCCGGATAGCGACCAAAAACATTCAGTACTTC
TRBD1 . TRBJ2-1 TRBV5-4 CASSSPRGTGREQFF TGTGCCAGCAGCTCCCCCAGGGGGACAGGGCGTGAGCAGTTCTTC
. many TRBJ1-6 TRBV5-1 CASRRGNADNSPLHF TGCGCCAGCAGGAGAGGGAATGCGGATAATTCACCCCTCCACTTT
. . TRBJ2-7 TRBV10-3 CAISDHYEQYF TGTGCCATCAGTGATCACTACGAGCAGTACTTC
. few TRBJ2-1 TRBV6-1 CASSDRGLNEQFF TGTGCCAGCAGTGACCGAGGGCTGAATGAGCAGTTCTTC
TRBD2 many TRBJ2-6 TRBV5-1 CASSFRAETSGRLSGANVLTF TGCGCCAGCAGCTTTAGGGCCGAGACTAGCGGGAGGTTATCTGGGGCCAACGTCCTGACTTTC
. once TRBJ1-2 TRBV7-9 CASSLPGTSNYGYTF TGTGCCAGCAGCCTTCCCGGGACATCTAACTATGGCTACACCTTC
. . TRBJ1-3 TRBV7-6 CASSLRAWQSSGNTIYF TGTGCCAGCAGCCTCCGCGCTTGGCAGTCTTCTGGAAACACCATATATTTT
TRBD1 few TRBJ1-1 TRBV15 CATSREEGALNTEAFF TGTGCCACCAGCAGAGAGGAGGGGGCTTTGAACACTGAAGCTTTCTTT
. . TRBJ1-1 TRBV12-3/TRBV12-4 CASSFPGGRNEAFF TGTGCCAGCAGTTTCCCGGGGGGGAGAAACGAAGCTTTCTTT
TRBD2 . TRBJ2-3 TRBV6-1 CASSWLAGSTDTQYF TGTGCCAGCAGTTGGCTAGCGGGGAGCACAGATACGCAGTATTTT
TRBD1 few TRBJ2-7 TRBV5-1 CASSLGQGAYDEQYF TGCGCCAGCAGCTTGGGACAGGGGGCGTACGACGAGCAGTACTTC
. . TRBJ2-7 TRBV28 CASNEGTEQYF TGTGCCAGCAACGAGGGCACAGAGCAGTACTTC
. few TRBJ1-2 TRBV7-2 CASSRKYGYTF TGTGCCAGCAGCCGGAAATATGGCTACACCTTC
. many TRBJ2-7 TRBV20-1 CSAPQRGAPYEQYF TGCAGTGCTCCACAAAGGGGGGCTCCCTACGAGCAGTACTTC
. few TRBJ2-7 TRBV18 CASSPRRRNYEQYF TGTGCCAGCTCACCACGTAGGCGGAACTACGAGCAGTACTTC
. few TRBJ1-6 TRBV7-9 CASRRTDVNSPLHF TGTGCCAGCAGACGGACAGATGTTAATTCACCCCTCCACTTT
TRBD2 many TRBJ2-7 TRBV12-3/TRBV12-4 CASSRGRAYEQYF TGTGCCAGCAGTCGGGGGAGGGCTTACGAGCAGTACTTC
TRBD2 . TRBJ2-1 TRBV6-4 CASSDNGGSGYNEQFF TGTGCCAGCAGTGACAATGGCGGGAGTGGGTACAATGAGCAGTTCTTC
TRBD1 few TRBJ2-7 TRBV19 CASSTDRDTYEQYF TGTGCCAGTAGTACGGACAGGGACACCTACGAGCAGTACTTC
TRBD2 many TRBJ2-3 TRBV28 CASSLEGRGKVADTQYF TGTGCCAGCAGTTTGGAGGGGAGGGGCAAGGTAGCAGATACGCAGTATTTT
. . TRBJ2-1 TRBV7-2 CASSLLYNEQFF TGTGCCAGCAGCTTACTGTACAATGAGCAGTTCTTC
TRBD2 . TRBJ2-7 TRBV29-1 CSVESWGGYEQYF TGCAGCGTTGAATCCTGGGGGGGATACGAGCAGTACTTC
. many TRBJ2-7 TRBV28 CASRHSYEQYF TGTGCCAGCAGGCACTCCTACGAGCAGTACTTC
. . TRBJ2-3 TRBV9 CASSSPTSSTDTQYF TGTGCCAGCAGCTCCCCCACCTCTAGCACAGATACGCAGTATTTT
TRBD1 many TRBJ1-2 TRBV7-9 CASSLAPDRGHGYTF TGTGCCAGCAGCTTAGCTCCGGACAGGGGACATGGCTACACCTTC
TRBD1 . TRBJ2-1 TRBV6-6 CASSYSSGGYNEQFF TGTGCCAGCAGTTACTCGTCAGGGGGCTACAATGAGCAGTTCTTC
. . TRBJ2-1 TRBV12-3/TRBV12-4 CASRGPLLRNEQFF TGTGCCAGCAGGGGACCCCTACTCCGGAATGAGCAGTTCTTC
. many TRBJ2-1 TRBV20-1 CSATSGTLYNEQFF TGCAGTGCTACGAGCGGCACACTTTACAATGAGCAGTTCTTC
. few TRBJ2-2 TRBV7-8 CASSLVRSGELFF TGTGCCAGCAGCTTAGTGAGATCCGGGGAGCTGTTTTTT
TRBD1 many TRBJ2-1 TRBV28 CASSFPHRDRDYNEQFF TGTGCCAGCAGTTTCCCCCACCGGGACAGGGACTACAATGAGCAGTTCTTC
. . TRBJ1-1 TRBV11-3 CASSLFPGTEAFF TGTGCCAGCAGCCTCTTCCCTGGCACTGAAGCTTTCTTT
. . TRBJ2-6 TRBV28 CASSGNREWGANVLTF TGTGCCAGCAGCGGGAACAGGGAGTGGGGGGCCAACGTCCTGACTTTC
. . TRBJ2-5 TRBV29-1 CSVEKNKVRGETQYF TGCAGCGTTGAAAAGAACAAGGTGCGCGGTGAGACCCAGTACTTC
TRBD2 many TRBJ2-3 TRBV28 CASSSSTAMGLAGINTQYF TGTGCCAGCAGTTCCTCTACCGCTATGGGACTAGCGGGAATAAATACGCAGTATTTT
TRBD2 . TRBJ2-1 TRBV11-3 CASRGTGGYEQFF TGTGCCAGCAGAGGGACGGGAGGCTATGAGCAGTTCTTC
. once TRBJ2-5 TRBV20-1 CSAPLRGETQYF TGCAGTGCCCCCCTCAGGGGCGAGACCCAGTACTTC
. many TRBJ1-2 TRBV6-6 CASRPTARSGYTF TGTGCCAGCAGACCAACAGCCCGTTCGGGCTACACCTTC
. . TRBJ1-6 TRBV3-1 CASSQKNSPLHF TGTGCCAGCAGCCAAAAAAACTCACCCCTCCACTTT
. . TRBJ2-1 TRBV24-1 CATSDLAGALLDEQFF TGTGCCACCAGTGATTTAGCAGGGGCTCTTTTGGATGAGCAGTTCTTC